This TCR beta chain was obtained from a study of T cell responses to AZD1222 COVID-19 vaccine. Clones were read by immunoSEQ multiplex PCR, and TCRdb kept only the in-frame ones, dropping some. The repertoire holds around 200,000 clones, with around nine tenths as singletons. This clone occurred a few times. The V end lost 1 base, the J end lost 7 bases, and 7 bases lay between the germline ends. CDR1 is SGHDN and CDR2 is FVKESK in the germline V gene. The CDR3 length is 12 residues. The chain is built from TRBV14 and TRBJ2-5; D remains unclear. Sequencing was performed on peripheral blood, taken on day 0 of AZD1222 vaccination. This sequence was found in an adult in good health. The DNA for the CDR3 is TGTGCCAGCAGCCAAGCCTCTACGACCCAGTACTTC. It translates to CASSQASTTQYF.